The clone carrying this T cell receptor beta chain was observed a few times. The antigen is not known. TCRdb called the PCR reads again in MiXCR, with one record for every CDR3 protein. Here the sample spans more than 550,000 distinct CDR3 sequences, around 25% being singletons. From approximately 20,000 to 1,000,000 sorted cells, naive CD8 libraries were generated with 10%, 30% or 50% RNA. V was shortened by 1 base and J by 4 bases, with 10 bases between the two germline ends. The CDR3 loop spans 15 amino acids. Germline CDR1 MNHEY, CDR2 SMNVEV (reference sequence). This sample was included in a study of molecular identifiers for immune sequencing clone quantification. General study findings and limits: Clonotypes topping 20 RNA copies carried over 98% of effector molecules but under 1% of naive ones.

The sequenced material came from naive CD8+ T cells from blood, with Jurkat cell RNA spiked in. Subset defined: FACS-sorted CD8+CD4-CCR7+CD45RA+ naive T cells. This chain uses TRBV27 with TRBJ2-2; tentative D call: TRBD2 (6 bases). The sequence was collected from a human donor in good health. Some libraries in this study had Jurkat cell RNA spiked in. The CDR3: CASSLWQGLTGELFF. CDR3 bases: TGTGCCAGCAGTTTATGGCAGGGACTCACCGGGGAGCTGTTTTTT.